The entry below describes one T cell receptor (beta chain). The antigen is undetermined. The sample originates from a study of CD8 T cells in ankylosing spondylitis. This CDR3 is built from 16 residues. The V gene lost 3 bases and the J gene lost 0 bases, with 11 bases spanning the gap. General observations from the study: The study looked at matched synovial fluid samples from ankylosing spondylitis patients. Disease-linked clones were reported to be significantly enriched there.

TCRdb re-called the 5' RACE reads with MiXCR, one entry per CDR3 protein. This sample has 310,000 or so distinct CDR3 sequences; approximately 20% occur once, and the top ten carry 7.5% to 9%. The clonotype comes from a male donor with ankylosing spondylitis or in good health (not recorded which). This chain links TRBV12-3 or TRBV12-4 with TRBJ2-2; D might be TRBD1 (5 bases). What was sequenced was blood, either unsorted or a sorted T cell fraction (not recorded which). The CDR3 bases are TGTGCCAGCAGTTTTTTGGAAGGGGCGAACACCGGGGAGCTGTTTTTT. Translation gives CASSFLEGANTGELFF.